This T cell receptor beta chain was retrieved from a study of identical twins. This clonotype turned up a few times. The target antigen is unknown. Notes on the study in general: Models, which agreed with sharing between unrelated individuals, nonetheless underestimated the out-of-frame TCR alpha sharing seen in monozygotic twins. Some out-of-frame alpha sequences were shared by twins, and these showed excess low generation probability. Sharing of beta out-of-frame sequences by twins showed a weaker excess.

V was clipped by 6 bases and J by 1 base, with 9 bases between them. The germline gives CDR1 SGHVS, CDR2 FNYEAQ. This CDR3 has 14 amino acids. TCRdb reprocessed the 5' RACE reads with MiXCR, giving one entry per CDR3 protein. The table has approximately 890,000 distinct CDR3 sequences, 9% to 15% seen once. These data also formed part of another study, on yellow fever vaccine responses in identical twins.

This sequence joins TRBV7-6 and TRBJ1-4; D ambiguous. Sequenced material: PBMCs. This clonotype originated in a young woman in good health. CDR3: CASSQVLTNEKLFF. As DNA, the CDR3 is TGTGCCAGCAGTCAAGTTTTAACTAATGAAAAACTGTTTTTT. The full variable domain, rest sourced from reference TRBV7-6 and TRBJ1-4, is GAGVSQSPRYKVTKRGQDVALRCDPISGHVSLYWYRQALGQGPEFLTYFNYEAQQDKSGLPNDRFSAERPEGSISTLTIQRTEQRDSAMYRCASSQVLTNEKLFFGSGTQLSVL.